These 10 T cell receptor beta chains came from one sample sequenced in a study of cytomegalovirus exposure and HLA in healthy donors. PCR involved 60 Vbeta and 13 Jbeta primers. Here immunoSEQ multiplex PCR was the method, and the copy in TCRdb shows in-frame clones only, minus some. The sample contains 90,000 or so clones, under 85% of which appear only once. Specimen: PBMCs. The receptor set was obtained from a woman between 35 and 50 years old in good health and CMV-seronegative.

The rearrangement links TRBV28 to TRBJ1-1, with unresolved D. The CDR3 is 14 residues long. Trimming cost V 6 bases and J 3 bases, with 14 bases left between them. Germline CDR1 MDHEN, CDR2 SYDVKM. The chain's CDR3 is CASRRLRADTEAFF. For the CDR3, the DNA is TGTGCCAGCAGGAGGTTGAGGGCGGACACTGAAGCTTTCTTT.

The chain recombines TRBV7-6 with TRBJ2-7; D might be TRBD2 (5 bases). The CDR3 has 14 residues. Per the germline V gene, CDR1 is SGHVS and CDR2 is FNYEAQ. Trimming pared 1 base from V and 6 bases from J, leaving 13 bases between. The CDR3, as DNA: TGTGCCAGCAGCTTAGGGAGAGGGAAGGGCGAGCAGTACTTC. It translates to CASSLGRGKGEQYF.

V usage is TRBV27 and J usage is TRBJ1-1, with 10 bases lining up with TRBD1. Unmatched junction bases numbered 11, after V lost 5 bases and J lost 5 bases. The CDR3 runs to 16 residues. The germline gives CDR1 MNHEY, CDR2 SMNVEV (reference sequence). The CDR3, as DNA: TGTGCCAGCAGTGAATCGACAGGGGGCCTTGGGACTGAAGCTTTCTTT. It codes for CASSESTGGLGTEAFF.

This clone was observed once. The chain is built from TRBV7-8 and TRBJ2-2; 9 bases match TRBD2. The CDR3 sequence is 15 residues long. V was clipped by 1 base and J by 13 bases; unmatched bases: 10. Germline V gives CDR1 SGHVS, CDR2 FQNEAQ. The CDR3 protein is CASSLDPSGTQRLFF. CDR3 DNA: TGTGCCAGCAGCTTAGATCCTAGCGGGACTCAAAGGCTGTTTTTT.

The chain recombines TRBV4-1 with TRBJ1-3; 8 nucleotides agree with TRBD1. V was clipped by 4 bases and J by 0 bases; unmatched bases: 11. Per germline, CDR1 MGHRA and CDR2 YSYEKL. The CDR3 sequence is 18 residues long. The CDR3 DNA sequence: TGCGCCAGCAGCCCCTCCGGGACAGGCCTTTCCTCTGGAAACACCATATATTTT. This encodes CASSPSGTGLSSGNTIYF.

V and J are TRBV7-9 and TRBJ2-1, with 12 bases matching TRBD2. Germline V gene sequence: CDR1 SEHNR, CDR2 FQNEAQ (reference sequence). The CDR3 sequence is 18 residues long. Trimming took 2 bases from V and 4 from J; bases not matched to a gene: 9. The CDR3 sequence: CASSLPDWTSGAYNEQFF. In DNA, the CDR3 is TGTGCCAGCAGCTTACCTGATTGGACTAGCGGGGCTTACAATGAGCAGTTCTTC.

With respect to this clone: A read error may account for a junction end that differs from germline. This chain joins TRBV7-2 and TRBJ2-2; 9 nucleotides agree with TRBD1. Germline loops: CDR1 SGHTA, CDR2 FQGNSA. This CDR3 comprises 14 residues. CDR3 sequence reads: CASSPRGQGGGLFF. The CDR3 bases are TGTGCCAGCAGCCCCAGGGGACAGGGAGGGGGGCTGTTTTTT. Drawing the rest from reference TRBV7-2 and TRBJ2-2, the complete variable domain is GAGVSQSPSNKVTEKGKDVELRCDPISGHTALYWYRQSLGQGLEFLIYFQGNSAPDKSGLPSDRFSAERTGGSVSTLTIQRTQQEDSAVYLCASSPRGQGGGLFFGEGSRLTVL.

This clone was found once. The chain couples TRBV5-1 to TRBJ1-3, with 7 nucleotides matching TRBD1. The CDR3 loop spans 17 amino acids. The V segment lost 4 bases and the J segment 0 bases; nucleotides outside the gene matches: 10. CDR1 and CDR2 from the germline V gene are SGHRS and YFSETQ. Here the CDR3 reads CASSLGTVGPSGNTIYF. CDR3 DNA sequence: TGCGCCAGCAGCCTAGGGACAGTTGGCCCCTCTGGAAACACCATATATTTT.

CDR3 residues: CATRGGDEQYF. The DNA of the CDR3 is TGTGCCACCAGGGGAGGGGACGAGCAGTACTTC. This chain uses TRBV27 with TRBJ2-7, with TRBD2 as a possible D gene (7 bases). CDR1 MNHEY and CDR2 SMNVEV come from the germline V gene (reference sequence). The CDR3 sequence is 11 residues long. V dropped 10 bases and J dropped 5 bases, with 12 bases sitting between them.

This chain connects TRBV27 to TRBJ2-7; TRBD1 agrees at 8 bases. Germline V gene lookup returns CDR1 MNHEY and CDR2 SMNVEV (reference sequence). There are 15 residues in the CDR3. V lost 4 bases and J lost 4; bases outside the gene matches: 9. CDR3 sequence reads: CASSSRARGLYEQYF. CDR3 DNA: TGTGCCAGCAGTTCGCGGGCCAGGGGGCTATACGAGCAGTACTTC.